This T cell receptor beta chain appears in the sequencing data of a study of blood T cell repertoires in COVID-19 (dated by TCRdb to the early 2020s). Context from the whole study: Collaborator samples came from the United States, Italy and Spain and covered acute and convalescent phases of COVID-19. The prospective study material was composed of cDNA or gDNA derived from T cells, B-cell-depleted T cells, or PBMCs. Subjects who had been exposed to COVID-19, were actively infected with it, or had recovered from it provided the deeply sampled blood TCRbeta repertoires that made up the dataset. A freely available public database, intended as a resource for researchers studying the immune response to SARS-CoV-2, is where the repertoires were released. The samples were drawn from the first 160 participants of the ongoing ImmuneRACE study and from 1,254 subjects provided by 6 global collaborators. The sample metadata nearly always contained a de-identified subject ID, COVID-19 status, age in years and sex. HLA class I and class II types, where available, came from metadata supplied by the sample provider rather than from assay-based typing.

TCRbeta CDR3 regions were amplified from genomic DNA using the immunoSEQ Assay, a bias-controlled multiplex PCR. As for the original processing: Within the assay, amplification of reference gene primers was used to estimate how many nucleated cells each sample contained. To quantify the absolute abundance of each unique TCRbeta CDR3 rearrangement, sequence reads were collapsed and filtered. Productive Simpson clonality was computed per sample as the square root of Simpson's diversity index over productive rearrangements. In its TCRdb copy, this immuneACCESS table keeps in-frame sequences only and misses some clones. Where compared with another copy, unresolved V genes explain less than half of these, and the others have no known cause. Clonal size and the V and J genes are those of that table, whereas D and trimming came from the DNA. This sample has about 150,000 clones in its table, and about 80% of those were observed once. The ten largest account for around 28% of the sample.

The collaborating institutions used their own protocols to collect whole blood in K2EDTA tubes. For TCRbeta analysis, collaborator samples were shipped as frozen whole blood, as isolated PBMCs, or as DNA extracted from either sample type. The CDR3 runs 15 residues from the cysteine to the phenylalanine. Only CDR3 DNA remains: 45 bases, in frame from the first base. Trimming accounts for 0 bases at V and 6 bases at J, while the number of junction bases matched to no gene is 7. Sequences WSHSY (CDR1) and SAAADI (CDR2) are obtained from the germline V gene. This clone was seen once. The target of this receptor is not known. Base qualities were left out, and no much larger clone turns up one base away. The study at large found these results: The amount of clinical and demographic metadata varied by source and participant and was provided uncurated.

The sequencing input was peripheral blood. The clonotype was recovered from a woman aged 55-69 years with acute or convalescent COVID-19. Rearrangement joined TRBV10-2 to TRBJ1-2, with 7 bases matching TRBD1. The DNA reads TGCGCCAGCAGTGAGTCGAGCAGGCAGGGGGATGGCTACACCTTC. Translated, this gives CASSESSRQGDGYTF.